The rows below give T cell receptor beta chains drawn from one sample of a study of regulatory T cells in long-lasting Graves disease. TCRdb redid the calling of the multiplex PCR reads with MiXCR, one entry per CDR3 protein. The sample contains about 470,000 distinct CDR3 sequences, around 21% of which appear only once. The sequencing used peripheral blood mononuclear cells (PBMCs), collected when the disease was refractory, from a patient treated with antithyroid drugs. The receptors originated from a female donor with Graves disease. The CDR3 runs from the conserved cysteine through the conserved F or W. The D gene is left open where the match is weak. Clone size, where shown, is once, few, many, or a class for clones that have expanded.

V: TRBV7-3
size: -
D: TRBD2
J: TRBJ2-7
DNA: TGTGCCAGCAGCCCCTCGGGGCGGGAGGGCTCGAGCTCCTACGAGCAGTACTTC
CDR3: CASSPSGREGSSSYEQYF

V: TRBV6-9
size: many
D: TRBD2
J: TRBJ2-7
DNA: TGTGCCAGCAGTTACTCCGGGACTAGCGACGAGCAGTACTTC
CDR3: CASSYSGTSDEQYF

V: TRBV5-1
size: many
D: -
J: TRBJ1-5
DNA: TGCGCCAGCAGCTTGGAGGGCACCTTAGCGCCCCAGCATTTT
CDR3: CASSLEGTLAPQHF

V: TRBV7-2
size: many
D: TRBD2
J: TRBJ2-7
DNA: TGTGCCAGCAGCTTAGAAGCGGGAGGGCCGTACGAGCAGTACTTC
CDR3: CASSLEAGGPYEQYF

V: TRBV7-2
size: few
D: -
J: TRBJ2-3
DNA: TGTGCCAGCAGCTTAGATGGTAGTCCTTACACAGATACGCAGTATTTT
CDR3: CASSLDGSPYTDTQYF

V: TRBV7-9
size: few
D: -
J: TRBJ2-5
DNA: TGTGCCAGCAGCCAAAATACCGTGGCAGGGCGAGAGACCCAGTACTTC
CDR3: CASSQNTVAGRETQYF

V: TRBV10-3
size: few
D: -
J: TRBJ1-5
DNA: TGTGCCATCAGCCCCATTAGCAATCAGCCCCAGCATTTT
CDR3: CAISPISNQPQHF

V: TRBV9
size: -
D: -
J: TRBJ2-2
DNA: TGTGCCAGCAGCGTAACAGGGAGCACCGGGGAGCTGTTTTTT
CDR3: CASSVTGSTGELFF

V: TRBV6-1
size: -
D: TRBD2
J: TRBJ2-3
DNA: TGTGCCAGCAGCCCCACTAGCGGGATAAGGGATACGCAGTATTTT
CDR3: CASSPTSGIRDTQYF

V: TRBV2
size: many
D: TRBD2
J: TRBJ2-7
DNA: TGTGCCAGCAGCAAGGGGACTAGCGGAGTACGTATTAGCGAGCAGTACTTC
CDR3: CASSKGTSGVRISEQYF

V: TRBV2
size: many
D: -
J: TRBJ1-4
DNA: TGTGCCAGCAGTGACGACACGCTTAAACTGTTTTTT
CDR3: CASSDDTLKLFF

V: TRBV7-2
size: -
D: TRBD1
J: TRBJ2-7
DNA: TGTGCCAGCAGCTTCCGGGACAGGGGGCTCGAGCAGTACTTC
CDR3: CASSFRDRGLEQYF

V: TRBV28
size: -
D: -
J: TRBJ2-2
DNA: TGTGCCAGCAGTTTGGTACAGCGGGACACCGGGGAGCTGTTTTTT
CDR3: CASSLVQRDTGELFF

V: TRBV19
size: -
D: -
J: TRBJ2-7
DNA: TGTGCCAGTAGTATTGCCCAGGGGCCTACCTACGAGCAGTACTTC
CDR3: CASSIAQGPTYEQYF

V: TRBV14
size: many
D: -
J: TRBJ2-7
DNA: TGTGCCAGCAGCCAGAGAGCGGAGGGTTCCTACGAGCAGTACTTC
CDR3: CASSQRAEGSYEQYF

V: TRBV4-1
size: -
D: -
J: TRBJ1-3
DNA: TGCGCCAGCAGCCCGAGTAGGACCTCTGGAAACACCATATATTTT
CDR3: CASSPSRTSGNTIYF

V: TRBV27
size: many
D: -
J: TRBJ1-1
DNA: TGTGCCAGCAGTCCGCTTGGGTCCGCTGAAGCTTTCTTT
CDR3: CASSPLGSAEAFF

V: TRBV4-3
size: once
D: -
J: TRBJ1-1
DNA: TGCGCCAGCAGCCAAGAACCCGCGGGGGTGGAGAACACTGAAGCTTTCTTT
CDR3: CASSQEPAGVENTEAFF

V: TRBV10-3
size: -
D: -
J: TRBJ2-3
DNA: TGTGCCATCAGTGAGGGTTTGGAAGCAGATACGCAGTATTTT
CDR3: CAISEGLEADTQYF

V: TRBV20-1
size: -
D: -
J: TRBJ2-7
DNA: -
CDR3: CSVGPGTVVLGQDF

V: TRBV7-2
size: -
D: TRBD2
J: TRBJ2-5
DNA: TGTGCCAGCAGCCTCAAGAGTGGGAGGGGCGAGGGAGGGCAAGAGACCCAGTACTTC
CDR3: CASSLKSGRGEGGQETQYF

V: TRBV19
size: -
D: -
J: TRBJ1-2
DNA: TGTGCCAGTAGTACCGATTCTCGGACCACATTTCGGGGCTACACCTTC
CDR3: CASSTDSRTTFRGYTF

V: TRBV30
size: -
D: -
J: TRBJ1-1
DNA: TGTGCCTGGAGTGTTGGACAGCTGAACACTGAAGCTTTCTTT
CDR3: CAWSVGQLNTEAFF

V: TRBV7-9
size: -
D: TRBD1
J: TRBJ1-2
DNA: TGTGCCAGCACCCTGGGACAGGACTATGGCTACACCTTC
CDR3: CASTLGQDYGYTF

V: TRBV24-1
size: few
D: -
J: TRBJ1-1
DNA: TGTGCCACCAGTGATTTCGGCAGGGTCTGCACTGAAGCTTTCTTT
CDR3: CATSDFGRVCTEAFF

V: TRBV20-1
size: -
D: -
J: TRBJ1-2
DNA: TGCAGTGCTAGACCAGCAACACTAAATGGCTACACCTTC
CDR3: CSARPATLNGYTF

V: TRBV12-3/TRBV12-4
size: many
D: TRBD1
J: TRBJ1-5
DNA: TGTGCCAGCAGTTTTTTGGGACAGATAGCAAATCAGCCCCAGCATTTT
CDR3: CASSFLGQIANQPQHF